Here is one T cell receptor (beta chain) with its context. What antigen it recognizes has not been identified. There are no base qualities to consult, and no much larger clone falls within one base. The data were taken from a study of control samples from healthy donors and cancer patients (dated by TCRdb to 2019 to 2021). The library was prepared using the immunoSEQ multiplex PCR assay. TCRdb retrieved this table from immuneACCESS and kept in-frame rearrangements only. Not all clones are present; in checked studies, unresolved V genes account for under half, and no reason is known for the remainder. The sample table contains some 45,000 clones; only one count was recorded for about 91% of them. 22% of the sample is taken by the ten largest. The germline V gene provides CDR1 MNHNS and CDR2 SASEGT. Trimming leaves V shorter by 2 bases and J shorter by 2 bases, with the junction holding 6 bases beyond the gene matches. Its CDR3 holds 16 amino acids, cysteine through phenylalanine. Only CDR3 DNA is held: 48 bases, read in frame from base 1.

The rearrangement joined TRBV6-1 to TRBJ2-7; 10 bases in the middle match TRBD2. The receptor was isolated from a woman aged 40 to 49 with head and neck cancer. The sample consisted of PBMCs. The nucleotides are TGTGCCAGCAGTGAATCACCTCTAGCGGGGGCCTACGAGCAGTACTTC. The resulting protein is CASSESPLAGAYEQYF.